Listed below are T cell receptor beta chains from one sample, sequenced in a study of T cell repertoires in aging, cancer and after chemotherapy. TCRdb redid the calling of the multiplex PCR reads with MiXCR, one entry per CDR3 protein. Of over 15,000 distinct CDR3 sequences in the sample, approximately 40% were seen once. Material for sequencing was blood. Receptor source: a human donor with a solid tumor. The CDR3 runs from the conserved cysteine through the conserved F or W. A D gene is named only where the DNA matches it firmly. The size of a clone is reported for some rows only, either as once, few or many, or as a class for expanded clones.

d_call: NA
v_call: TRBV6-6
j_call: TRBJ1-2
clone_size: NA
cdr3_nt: TGTGCCAGCACCTACCAGAACAGGAACTATGGCTACACCTTC
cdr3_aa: CASTYQNRNYGYTF

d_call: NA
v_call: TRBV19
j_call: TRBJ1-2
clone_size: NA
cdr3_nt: TGTGCCAGTAGTCTGGGATATAGTTATGGCTACACCTTC
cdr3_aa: CASSLGYSYGYTF

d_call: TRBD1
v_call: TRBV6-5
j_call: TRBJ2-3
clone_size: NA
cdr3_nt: TGTGCCAGCAGTTACTCGGACAGGGGAACAGATACGCAGTATTTT
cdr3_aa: CASSYSDRGTDTQYF

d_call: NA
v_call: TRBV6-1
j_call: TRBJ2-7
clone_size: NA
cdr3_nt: TGTGCCAGCAGTTACTCAGTCAGGCGGGACCTCTCCTACGAGCAGTACTTC
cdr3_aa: CASSYSVRRDLSYEQYF

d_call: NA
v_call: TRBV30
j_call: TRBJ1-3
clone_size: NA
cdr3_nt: TGTGCCTGGAGTCCCGTTGGAAACACCATATATTTT
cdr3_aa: CAWSPVGNTIYF

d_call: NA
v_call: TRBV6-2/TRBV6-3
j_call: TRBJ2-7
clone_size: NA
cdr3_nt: TGTGCCAGCAGTTACTCAGTCGGGCGGGACCTCTCCTACGTGCAGTACTTC
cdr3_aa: CASSYSVGRDLSYVQYF

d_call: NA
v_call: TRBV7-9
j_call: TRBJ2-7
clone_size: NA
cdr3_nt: TGTGCCAGCAGCCAGGACAGCTACGAGCAGTACTTC
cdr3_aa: CASSQDSYEQYF

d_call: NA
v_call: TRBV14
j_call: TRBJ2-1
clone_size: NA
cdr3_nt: TGTGCCAGCAGCCAAGATCTGGGGGCACGGTTCTTC
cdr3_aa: CASSQDLGARFF

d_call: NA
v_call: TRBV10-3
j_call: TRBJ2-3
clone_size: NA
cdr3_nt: TGTGCCATCAGTGTATCGGCCTCGGGGCAGTATTTT
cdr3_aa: CAISVSASGQYF

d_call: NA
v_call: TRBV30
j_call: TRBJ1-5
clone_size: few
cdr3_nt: TGTGCCTCCTGGGCAGGGCAGAGCAATCAGCCCCAGCATTTT
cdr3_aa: CASWAGQSNQPQHF

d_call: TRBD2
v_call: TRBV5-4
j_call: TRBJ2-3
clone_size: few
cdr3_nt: TGTGCCAGCAGCTTCCTGGGACTAGCGGGGGCGTTGGCAGATACGCAGTATTTT
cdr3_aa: CASSFLGLAGALADTQYF

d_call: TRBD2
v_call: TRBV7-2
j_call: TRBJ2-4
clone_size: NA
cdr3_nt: TGTGCCAGCAGCTCCCACATGGGAGGGGTCGTGTACTTC
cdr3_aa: CASSSHMGGVVYF

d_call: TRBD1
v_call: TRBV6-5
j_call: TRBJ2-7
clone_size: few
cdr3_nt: TGTGCCAGCAGTGCCGGGACAGGACCTTCCTACGAGCAGTACTTC
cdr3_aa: CASSAGTGPSYEQYF

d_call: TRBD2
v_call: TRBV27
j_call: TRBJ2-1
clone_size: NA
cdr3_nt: TGTGCCAGCAGTACTAGCGGGGGGGCCAATGAGCAGTTCTTC
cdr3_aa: CASSTSGGANEQFF

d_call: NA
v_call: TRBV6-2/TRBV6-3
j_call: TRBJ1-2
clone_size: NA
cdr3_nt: TGTGCCAGCAGGCCGCGACTCCCCCAAGGCTACACCTTC
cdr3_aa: CASRPRLPQGYTF

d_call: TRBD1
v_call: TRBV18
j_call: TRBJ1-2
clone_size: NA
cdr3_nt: TGTGCCAGCTCACGTGCTGGACAGGGGGGAGCTAACTATGGCTACACCTTC
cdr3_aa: CASSRAGQGGANYGYTF

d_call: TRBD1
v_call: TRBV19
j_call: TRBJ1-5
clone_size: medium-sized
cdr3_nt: TGTGCCAGTGATGACAGGGGAGCTCAGCCCCAGCATTTT
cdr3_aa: CASDDRGAQPQHF

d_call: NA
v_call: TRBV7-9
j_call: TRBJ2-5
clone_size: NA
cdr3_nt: TGTGCCAGCAGCAAGGAGCCAGAGACCCAGTACTTC
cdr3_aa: CASSKEPETQYF

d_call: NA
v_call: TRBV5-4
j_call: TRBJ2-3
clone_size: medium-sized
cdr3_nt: TGTGCCAGCAGCTTAGGAACTAGCAAAGATACGCAGTATTTT
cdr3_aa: CASSLGTSKDTQYF

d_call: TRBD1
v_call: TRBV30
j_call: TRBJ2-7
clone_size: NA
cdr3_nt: TGTGCCCTCCACAGGGACAGTCCCTACGAGCAGTACTTC
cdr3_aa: CALHRDSPYEQYF

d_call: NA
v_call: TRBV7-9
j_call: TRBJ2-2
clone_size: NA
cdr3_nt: TGTGCCAGCAGCCCCAGTCGGTGGGGCACCGGGGAGCTGTTTTTT
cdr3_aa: CASSPSRWGTGELFF

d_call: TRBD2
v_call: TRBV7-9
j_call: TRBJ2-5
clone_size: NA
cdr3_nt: TGTGCCAGCAGCTTAGTCGGGGGGGGAGAGACCCAGTACTTC
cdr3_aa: CASSLVGGGETQYF

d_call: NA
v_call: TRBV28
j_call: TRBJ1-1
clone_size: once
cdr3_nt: TGTGCCAGCAGTTTTCCCAACCTAGGAATAGAAGCTTTCTTT
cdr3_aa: CASSFPNLGIEAFF

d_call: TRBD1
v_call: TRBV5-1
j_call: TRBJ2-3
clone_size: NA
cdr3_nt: TGCGCCAGCAGCCTCGGGACAGGGGGTGATTTAGATACGCAGTATTTT
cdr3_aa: CASSLGTGGDLDTQYF

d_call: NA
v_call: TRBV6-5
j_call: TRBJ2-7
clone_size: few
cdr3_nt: TGTGCCAGCACCAAAAGTCGAAACCACTACGAGCAGTACTTC
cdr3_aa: CASTKSRNHYEQYF

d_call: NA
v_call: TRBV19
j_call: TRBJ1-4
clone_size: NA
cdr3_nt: TGTGCCAGTAGTATCCGGGGTAATGAAAAACTGTTTTTT
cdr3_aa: CASSIRGNEKLFF

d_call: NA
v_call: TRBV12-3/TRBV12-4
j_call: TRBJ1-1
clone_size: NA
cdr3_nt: TGTGTTAGCACCCAGATGTCTGGGATCACTGAAGCTTTCTTT
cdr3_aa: CVSTQMSGITEAFF

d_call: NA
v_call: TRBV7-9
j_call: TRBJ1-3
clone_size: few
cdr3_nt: TGTGCCAGCAGCTTGGGCCGGACATCTGGAAACACCATATATTTT
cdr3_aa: CASSLGRTSGNTIYF

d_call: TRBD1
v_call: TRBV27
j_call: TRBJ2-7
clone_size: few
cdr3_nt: TGTGCCAGCAGTCGCCTCGGGACAGGGAACGAGCAGTACTTC
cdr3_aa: CASSRLGTGNEQYF

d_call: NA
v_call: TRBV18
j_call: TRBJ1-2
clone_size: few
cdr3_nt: TGTGCCAGCTCACAGCTCCAGGGAAGGGCAACTAACTATGGCTACACCTTC
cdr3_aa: CASSQLQGRATNYGYTF

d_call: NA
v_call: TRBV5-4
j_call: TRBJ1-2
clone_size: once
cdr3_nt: TGTGCCAGCAGCCCCAGGGGAAGCTATGGCTACACCTTC
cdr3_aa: CASSPRGSYGYTF

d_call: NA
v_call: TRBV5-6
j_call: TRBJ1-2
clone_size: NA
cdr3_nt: TGTGCCAGCAGTTTGGGCCGGGATGGCTACACCTTC
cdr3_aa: CASSLGRDGYTF

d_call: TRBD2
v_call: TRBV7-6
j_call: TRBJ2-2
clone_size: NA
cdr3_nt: TGTGCCAGCAGCCAGACAAGCGGGAGAGCCGGGGAGCTGTTTTTT
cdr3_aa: CASSQTSGRAGELFF

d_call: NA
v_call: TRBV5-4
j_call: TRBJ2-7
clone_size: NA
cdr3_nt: TGTGCCAGCGGCACGGAGTCGGGGTTGAACGAGCAGTACTTC
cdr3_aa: CASGTESGLNEQYF

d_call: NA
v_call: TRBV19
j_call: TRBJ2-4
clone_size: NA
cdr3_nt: TGTGCCAGTAGTATTGGTCTAGCCAAAAACACTCAGTACTTC
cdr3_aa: CASSIGLAKNTQYF

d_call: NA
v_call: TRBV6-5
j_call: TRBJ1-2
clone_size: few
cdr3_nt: TGTGCCAGCAGTTACGCTCAGGACTATGGCTACACCTTC
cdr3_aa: CASSYAQDYGYTF

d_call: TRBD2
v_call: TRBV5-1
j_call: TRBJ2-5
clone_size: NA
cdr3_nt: TGCGCCAGCAGCTTGGCGCCTAGCGGACAAGAGACCCAGTACTTC
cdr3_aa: CASSLAPSGQETQYF

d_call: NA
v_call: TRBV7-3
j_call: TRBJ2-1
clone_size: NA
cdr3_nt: TGTGCCAGCAGTCCAGGGGGGCCACGGGGAACCTACAATGAGCAGTTCTTC
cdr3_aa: CASSPGGPRGTYNEQFF

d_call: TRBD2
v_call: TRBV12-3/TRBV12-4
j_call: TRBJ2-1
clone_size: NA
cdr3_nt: TGTGCCAGCAGTTTAGGGGGACTAGGCAGTGAGCAGTTCTTC
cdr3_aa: CASSLGGLGSEQFF

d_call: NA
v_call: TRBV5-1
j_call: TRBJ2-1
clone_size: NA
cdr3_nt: TGCGCCAGCAGCTTGGCCCTACAGGTGAGCTCCTACAATGAGCAGTTCTTC
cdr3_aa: CASSLALQVSSYNEQFF

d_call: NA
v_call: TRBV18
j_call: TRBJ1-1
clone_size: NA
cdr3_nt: TGTGCCAGCTCCCGCCCGCCGGCCATGAACACTGAAGCTTTCTTT
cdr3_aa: CASSRPPAMNTEAFF

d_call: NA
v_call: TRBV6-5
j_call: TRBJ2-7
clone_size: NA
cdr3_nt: TGTGCCAGCAGTTACGCCGGGTCCCCGGGCGAGCAGTACTTC
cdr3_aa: CASSYAGSPGEQYF

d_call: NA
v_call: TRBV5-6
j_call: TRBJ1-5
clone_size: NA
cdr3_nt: TGTGCCAGCAGCTTGGCTTCTCGGAGCAATCAGCCCCAGCATTTT
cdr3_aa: CASSLASRSNQPQHF

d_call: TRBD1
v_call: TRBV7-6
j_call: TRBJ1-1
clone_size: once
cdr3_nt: TGTGCCAGCAGTCGCGCTACCGGGACAGGGTACTTAGCTTTCTTT
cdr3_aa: CASSRATGTGYLAFF

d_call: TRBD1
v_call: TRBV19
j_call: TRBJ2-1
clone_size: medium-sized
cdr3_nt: TGTGCCAGTAGTCCAGGGGGCGGCTACAATGAGCAGTTCTTC
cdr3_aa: CASSPGGGYNEQFF

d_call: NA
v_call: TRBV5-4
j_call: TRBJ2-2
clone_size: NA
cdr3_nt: TGTGCCAGCAGTGCTGAGGACGCGAACACCGGGGAGCTGTTTTTT
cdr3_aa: CASSAEDANTGELFF

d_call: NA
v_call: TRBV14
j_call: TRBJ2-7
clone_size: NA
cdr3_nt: TGTGCCAGCAGCCAAGACGTGGCAGGGAGGTACGAGCAGTACTTC
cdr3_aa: CASSQDVAGRYEQYF

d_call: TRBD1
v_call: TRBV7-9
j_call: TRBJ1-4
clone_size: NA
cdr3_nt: TGTGCCAGCAGTACGACAGGGGAACTGTTTTTT
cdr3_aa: CASSTTGELFF

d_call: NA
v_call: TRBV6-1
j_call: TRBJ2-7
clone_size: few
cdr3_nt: TGTGCCAGCAGTGCCGTAATCACCTACGAGCAGTACTTC
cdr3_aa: CASSAVITYEQYF

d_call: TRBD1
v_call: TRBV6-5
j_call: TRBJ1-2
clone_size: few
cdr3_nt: TGTGCCAGCAGTTACTTGGACAGGGGAAACTATGGCTACACCTTC
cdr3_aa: CASSYLDRGNYGYTF

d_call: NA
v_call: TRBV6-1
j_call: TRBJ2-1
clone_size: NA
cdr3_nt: TGTGCCAGCAGACGACGGAGTAACTACAATGAGCAGTTCTTC
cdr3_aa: CASRRRSNYNEQFF